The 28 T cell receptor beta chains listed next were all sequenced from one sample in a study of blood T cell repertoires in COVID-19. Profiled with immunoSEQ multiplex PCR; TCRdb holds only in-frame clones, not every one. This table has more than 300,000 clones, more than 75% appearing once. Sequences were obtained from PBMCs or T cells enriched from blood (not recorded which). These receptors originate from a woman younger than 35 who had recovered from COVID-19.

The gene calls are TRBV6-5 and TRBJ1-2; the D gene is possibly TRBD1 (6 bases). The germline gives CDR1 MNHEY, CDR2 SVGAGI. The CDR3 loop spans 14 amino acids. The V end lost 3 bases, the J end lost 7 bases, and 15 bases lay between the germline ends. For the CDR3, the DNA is TGTGCCAGCAGTTATTATCCCAGGGGATCTGGCTACACCTTC. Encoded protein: CASSYYPRGSGYTF.

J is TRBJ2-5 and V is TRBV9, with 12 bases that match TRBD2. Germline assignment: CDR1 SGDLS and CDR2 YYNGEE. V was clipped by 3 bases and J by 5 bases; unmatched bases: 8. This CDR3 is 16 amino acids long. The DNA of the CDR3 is TGTGCCAGCAGCGCCAGACTAGCGGGGGTCGCGGAGACCCAGTACTTC. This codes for CASSARLAGVAETQYF.

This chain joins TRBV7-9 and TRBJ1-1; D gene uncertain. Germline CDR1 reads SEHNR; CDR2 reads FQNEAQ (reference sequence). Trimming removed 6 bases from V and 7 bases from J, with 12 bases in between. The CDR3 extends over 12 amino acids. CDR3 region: CASSYTAGEAFF. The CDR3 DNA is TGTGCCAGCAGTTATACAGCGGGTGAAGCTTTCTTT.

The CDR3 region has the DNA TGTGCCAGCAGCCAAGCCGGGATGAACACTGAAGCTTTCTTT. It yields the protein CASSQAGMNTEAFF. This sequence joins TRBV3-1 (or the pseudogene TRBV3-2) and TRBJ1-1; D is undetermined. CDR1 LGHDT and CDR2 YNNKEL come from the germline V gene (reference sequence). The CDR3 length is 14 residues. Trimming removed 1 base at V and 0 bases at J, with 6 bases between.

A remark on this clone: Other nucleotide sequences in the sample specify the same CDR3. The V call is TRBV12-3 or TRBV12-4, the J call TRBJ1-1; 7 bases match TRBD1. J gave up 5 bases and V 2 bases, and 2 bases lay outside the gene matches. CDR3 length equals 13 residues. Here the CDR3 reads CASSLSGGTEAFF. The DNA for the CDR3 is TGTGCCAGCAGTTTATCAGGGGGGACTGAAGCTTTCTTT.

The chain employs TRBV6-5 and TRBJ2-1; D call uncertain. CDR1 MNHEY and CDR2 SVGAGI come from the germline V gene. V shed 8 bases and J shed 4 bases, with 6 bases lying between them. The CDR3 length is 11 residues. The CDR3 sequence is CASFRYNEQFF. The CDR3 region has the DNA TGTGCCAGCTTCCGGTACAATGAGCAGTTCTTC.

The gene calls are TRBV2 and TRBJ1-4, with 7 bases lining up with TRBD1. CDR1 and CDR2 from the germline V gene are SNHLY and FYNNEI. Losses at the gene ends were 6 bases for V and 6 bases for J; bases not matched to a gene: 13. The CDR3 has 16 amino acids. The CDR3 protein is CASRPRDREIDEKLFF. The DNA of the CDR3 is TGTGCCAGCAGACCACGGGACAGAGAGATCGATGAAAAACTGTTTTTT.

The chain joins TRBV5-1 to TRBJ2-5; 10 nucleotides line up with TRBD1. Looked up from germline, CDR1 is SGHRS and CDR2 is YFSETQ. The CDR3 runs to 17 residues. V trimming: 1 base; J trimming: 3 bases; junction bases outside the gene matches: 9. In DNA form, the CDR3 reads TGCGCCAGCAGCTTGAGCGCGACAGGGGGCGTAAAAGAGACCCAGTACTTC. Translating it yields CASSLSATGGVKETQYF. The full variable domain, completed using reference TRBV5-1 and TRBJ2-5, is KAGVTQTPRYLIKTRGQQVTLSCSPISGHRSVSWYQQTPGQGLQFLFEYFSETQRNKGNFPGRFSGRQFSNSRSEMNVSTLELGDSALYLCASSLSATGGVKETQYFGPGTRLLVL.

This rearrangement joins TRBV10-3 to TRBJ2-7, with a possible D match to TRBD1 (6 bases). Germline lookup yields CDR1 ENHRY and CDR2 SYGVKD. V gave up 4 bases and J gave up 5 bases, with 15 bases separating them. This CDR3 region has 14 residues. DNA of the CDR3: TGTGCCATCAGTGGATCAGGGGACGCGGACGAGCAGTACTTC. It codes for CAISGSGDADEQYF.

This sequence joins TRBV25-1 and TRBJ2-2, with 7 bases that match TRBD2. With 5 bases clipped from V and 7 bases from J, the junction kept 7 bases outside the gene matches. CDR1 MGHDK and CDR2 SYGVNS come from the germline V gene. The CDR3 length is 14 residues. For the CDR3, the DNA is TGTGCCAGCAGTCGGGGAGGGGAAGTCGGGGAGCTGTTTTTT. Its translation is CASSRGGEVGELFF.

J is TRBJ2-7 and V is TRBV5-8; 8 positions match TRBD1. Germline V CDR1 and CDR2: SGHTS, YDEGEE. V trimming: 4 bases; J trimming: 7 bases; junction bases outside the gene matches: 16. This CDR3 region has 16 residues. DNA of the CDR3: TGTGCCAGCAGCCGGATGACAGGGGCGGGCGTCCAGGAGCAGTACTTC. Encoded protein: CASSRMTGAGVQEQYF.

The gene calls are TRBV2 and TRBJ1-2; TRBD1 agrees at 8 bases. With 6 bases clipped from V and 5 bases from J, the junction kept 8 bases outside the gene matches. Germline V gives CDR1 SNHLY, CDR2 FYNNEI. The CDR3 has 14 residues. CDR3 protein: CASSRTGNGYGYTF. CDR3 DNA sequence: TGTGCCAGCAGCCGGACAGGGAATGGGTATGGCTACACCTTC.

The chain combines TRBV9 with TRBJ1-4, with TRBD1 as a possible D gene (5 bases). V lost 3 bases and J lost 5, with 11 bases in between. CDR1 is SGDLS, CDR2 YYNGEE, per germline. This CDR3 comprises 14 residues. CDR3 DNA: TGTGCCAGCAGCGACCGGACACCCAATGAAAAACTGTTTTTT. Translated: CASSDRTPNEKLFF.

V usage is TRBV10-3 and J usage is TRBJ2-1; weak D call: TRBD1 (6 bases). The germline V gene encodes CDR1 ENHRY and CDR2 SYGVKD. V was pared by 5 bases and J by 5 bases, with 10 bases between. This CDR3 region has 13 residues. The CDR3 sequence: CAISRTENNEQFF. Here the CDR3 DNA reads TGTGCCATCAGTAGGACAGAAAACAATGAGCAGTTCTTC.

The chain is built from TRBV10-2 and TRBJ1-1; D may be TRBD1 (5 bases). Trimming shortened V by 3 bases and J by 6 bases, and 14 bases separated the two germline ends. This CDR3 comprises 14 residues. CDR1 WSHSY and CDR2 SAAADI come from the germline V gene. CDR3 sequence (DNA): TGCGCCAGCAGTGACCCAGGGCCGGGGGCTGAAGCTTTCTTT. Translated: CASSDPGPGAEAFF.

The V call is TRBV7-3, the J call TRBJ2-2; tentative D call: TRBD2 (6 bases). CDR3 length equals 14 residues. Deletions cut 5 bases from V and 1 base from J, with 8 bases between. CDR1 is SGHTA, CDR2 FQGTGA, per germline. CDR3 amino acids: CASSPGGNTGELFF. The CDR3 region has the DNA TGTGCCAGCAGCCCCGGGGGGAACACCGGGGAGCTGTTTTTT.

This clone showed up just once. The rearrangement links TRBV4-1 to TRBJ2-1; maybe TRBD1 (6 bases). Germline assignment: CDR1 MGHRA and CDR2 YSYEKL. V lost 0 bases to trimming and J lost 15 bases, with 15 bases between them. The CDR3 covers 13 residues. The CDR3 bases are TGCGCCAGCAGCCAAGATCAAGGACAGCCTACGTTCTTC. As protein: CASSQDQGQPTFF.

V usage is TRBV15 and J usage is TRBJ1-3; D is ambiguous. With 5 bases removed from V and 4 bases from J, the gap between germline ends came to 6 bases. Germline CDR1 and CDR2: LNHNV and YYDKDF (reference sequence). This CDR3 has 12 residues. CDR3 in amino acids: CATSAYGNTIYF. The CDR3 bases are TGTGCCACCAGCGCGTACGGAAACACCATATATTTT.

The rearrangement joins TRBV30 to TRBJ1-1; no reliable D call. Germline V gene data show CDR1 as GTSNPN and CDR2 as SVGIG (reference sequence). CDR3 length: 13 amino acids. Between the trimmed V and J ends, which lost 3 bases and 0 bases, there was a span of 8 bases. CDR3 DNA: TGTGCCTGGAGAACCCCGGTGAACACTGAAGCTTTCTTT. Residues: CAWRTPVNTEAFF.

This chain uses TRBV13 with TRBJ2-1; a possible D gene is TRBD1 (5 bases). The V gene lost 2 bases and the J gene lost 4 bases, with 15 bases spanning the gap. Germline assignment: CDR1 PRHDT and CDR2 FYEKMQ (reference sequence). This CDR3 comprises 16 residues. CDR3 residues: CASSLWMAGNYNEQFF. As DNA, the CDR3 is TGTGCCAGCAGCTTATGGATGGCAGGGAATTACAATGAGCAGTTCTTC.

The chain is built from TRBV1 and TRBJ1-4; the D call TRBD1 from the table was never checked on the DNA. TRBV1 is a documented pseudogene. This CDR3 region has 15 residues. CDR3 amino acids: CTSSRVTGGREKLFF. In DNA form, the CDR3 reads TGCACCAGCAGCCGCGTAACAGGGGGCCGTGAAAAACTGTTTTTT.

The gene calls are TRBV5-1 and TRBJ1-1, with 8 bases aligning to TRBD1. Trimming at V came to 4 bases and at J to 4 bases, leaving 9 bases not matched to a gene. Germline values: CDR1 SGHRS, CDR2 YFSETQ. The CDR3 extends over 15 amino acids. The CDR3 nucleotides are TGCGCCAGCAGCCAAACCCAGGGGGCAGGCACTGAAGCTTTCTTT. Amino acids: CASSQTQGAGTEAFF.

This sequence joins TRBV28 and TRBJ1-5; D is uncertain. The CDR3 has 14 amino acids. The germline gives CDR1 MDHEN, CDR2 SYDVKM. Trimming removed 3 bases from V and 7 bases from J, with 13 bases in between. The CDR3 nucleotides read TGTGCCAGCAGTTTGCCCCCCCACAACCAGCCCCAGCATTTT. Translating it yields CASSLPPHNQPQHF.

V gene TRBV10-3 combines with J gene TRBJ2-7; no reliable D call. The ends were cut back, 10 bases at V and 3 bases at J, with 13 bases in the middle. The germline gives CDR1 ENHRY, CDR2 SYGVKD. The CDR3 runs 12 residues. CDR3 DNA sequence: TGTGCCACACTCGCGCCTAACTACGAGCAGTACTTC. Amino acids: CATLAPNYEQYF.

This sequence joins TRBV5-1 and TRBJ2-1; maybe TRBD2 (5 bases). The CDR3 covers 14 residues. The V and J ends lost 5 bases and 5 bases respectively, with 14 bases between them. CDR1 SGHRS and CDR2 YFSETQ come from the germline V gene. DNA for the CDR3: TGCGCCAGCAGTTCGCCGGGGAGCCACAATGAGCAGTTCTTC. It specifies CASSSPGSHNEQFF.

The CDR3 reads CASSHQEGRETQYF. DNA for the CDR3: TGTGCCAGCTCACACCAGGAGGGGCGAGAGACCCAGTACTTC. The chain employs TRBV18 and TRBJ2-5, with D maybe TRBD2 (6 bases). This CDR3 is built from 14 residues. Germline CDR1 and CDR2: KGHSH and LQKENI. Trimming removed 4 bases from V and 4 bases from J, with 13 bases in between. Drawing the rest from reference TRBV18 and TRBJ2-5, the complete variable domain is NAGVMQNPRHLVRRRGQEARLRCSPMKGHSHVYWYRQLPEEGLKFMVYLQKENIIDESGMPKERFSAEFPKEGPSILRIQQVVRGDSAAYFCASSHQEGRETQYFGPGTRLLVL.

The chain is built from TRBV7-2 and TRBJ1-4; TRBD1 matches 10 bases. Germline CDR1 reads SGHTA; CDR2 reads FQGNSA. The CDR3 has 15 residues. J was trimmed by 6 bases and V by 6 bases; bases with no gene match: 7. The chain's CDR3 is CASRRTGGSHEKLFF. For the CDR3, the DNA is TGTGCCAGCAGGAGGACAGGGGGGAGCCATGAAAAACTGTTTTTT. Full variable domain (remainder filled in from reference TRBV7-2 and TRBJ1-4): GAGVSQSPSNKVTEKGKDVELRCDPISGHTALYWYRQSLGQGLEFLIYFQGNSAPDKSGLPSDRFSAERTGGSVSTLTIQRTQQEDSAVYLCASRRTGGSHEKLFFGSGTQLSVL.

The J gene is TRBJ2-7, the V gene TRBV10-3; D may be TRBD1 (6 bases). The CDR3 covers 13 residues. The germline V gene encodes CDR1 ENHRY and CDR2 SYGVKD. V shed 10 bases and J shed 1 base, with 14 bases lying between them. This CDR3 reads CATKDSGSYEQYF. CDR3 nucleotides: TGTGCCACCAAGGACAGTGGGTCCTACGAGCAGTACTTC.